One sample yielded the 19 T cell receptor beta chains listed below, sequenced in a study of blood T cell repertoires in COVID-19 (dated by TCRdb to 2020 to 2022). Libraries were made using the immunoSEQ multiplex PCR assay. TCRdb holds this immuneACCESS table with in-frame rearrangements only. Some clones are missing; in checked studies, unresolved V genes explain under half, and the rest has no known cause. The sample records more than 90,000 clones, roughly nine tenths of which are singletons. 17% of the sample comes from the top ten. Sequencing was done on a sample of peripheral blood. These receptors all come from a man aged 45-65 years with acute or convalescent COVID-19.

The rearrangement links TRBV11-2 to TRBJ1-6; 9 nucleotides align to TRBD1. With 5 bases clipped from V and 7 bases from J, the junction kept 3 bases outside the gene matches. Germline CDR1 is SGHAT and CDR2 is FQNNGV. The CDR3 has 14 residues. The CDR3 reads CASSLGQGNSPLHF. The CDR3, as DNA: TGTGCCAGCAGCCTAGGACAGGGGAATTCACCCCTCCACTTT.

CDR3 protein: CASNLWGVNYNEQFF. The CDR3 DNA sequence: TGTGCCAGCAACCTCTGGGGGGTAAACTACAATGAGCAGTTCTTC. The V gene is TRBV9, the J gene TRBJ2-1, with D possibly TRBD2 on 6 matching bases. Germline V gene lookup returns CDR1 SGDLS and CDR2 YYNGEE. The length of the CDR3 is 15 residues. V gave up 6 bases and J gave up 3 bases, with 16 bases separating them.

The V and J genes are TRBV30 and TRBJ1-1, with a tentative D call TRBD1 (6 bases). This CDR3 contains 15 residues. Germline V CDR1 and CDR2: GTSNPN, SVGIG (reference sequence). Trimming removed 2 bases from V and 1 base from J, with 14 bases in between. CDR3 sequence reads: CAWSNSGAGNTEAFF. CDR3 coding DNA: TGTGCCTGGAGTAATTCAGGGGCCGGGAACACTGAAGCTTTCTTT. Full variable domain (missing parts from reference TRBV30 and TRBJ1-1): SQTIHQWPATLVQPVGSPLSLECTVEGTSNPNLYWYRQAAGRGLQLLFYSVGIGQISSEVPQNLSASRPQDRQFILSSKKLLLSDSGFYLCAWSNSGAGNTEAFFGQGTRLTVV.

The rearrangement links TRBV28 to TRBJ1-3, with a tentative D call TRBD1 (5 bases). Germline values: CDR1 MDHEN, CDR2 SYDVKM. V lost 5 bases and J lost 5, with 16 bases in between. The CDR3 spans 15 residues. CDR3 sequence (DNA): TGTGCCAGCAGTACGCAGGGTTATAATAGAAACACCATATATTTT. Amino acid sequence: CASSTQGYNRNTIYF.

The chain recombines TRBV25-1 with TRBJ1-5, with D unclear. The V end was cut by 2 bases, the J end by 10 bases, with 12 bases between. The CDR3 covers 13 residues. Germline CDR1 reads MGHDK; CDR2 reads SYGVNS. The CDR3 protein is CASSELPTSPQHF. The CDR3 DNA follows: TGTGCCAGCAGTGAACTTCCGACATCTCCCCAGCATTTT.

The genes are TRBV9 and TRBJ1-2; perhaps TRBD1 as D (5 bases). The CDR3 is made up of 16 amino acids. Germline lookup yields CDR1 SGDLS and CDR2 YYNGEE. V was shortened by 0 bases and J by 0 bases, with 12 bases between the two germline ends. CDR3 bases: TGTGCCAGCAGCGTAGACAGGTCAGACCCTAACTATGGCTACACCTTC. This encodes CASSVDRSDPNYGYTF.

The genes are TRBV9 and TRBJ1-1; TRBD1 might be the D (5 bases). Germline CDR1 SGDLS, CDR2 YYNGEE. Between the trimmed V and J ends, which lost 7 bases and 2 bases, there was a span of 12 bases. This CDR3 has 13 amino acids. The CDR3 bases are TGTGCCAGCTCACGGGGGAGTAACACTGAAGCTTTCTTT. This codes for CASSRGSNTEAFF.

This clone appeared a few times. The chain links TRBV13 to TRBJ2-7, with TRBD2 as a possible D gene (6 bases). Germline V gene data show CDR1 as PRHDT and CDR2 as FYEKMQ (reference sequence). V was shortened by 6 bases and J by 4 bases, with 19 bases between the two germline ends. This CDR3 region has 15 residues. The CDR3 here is CASRLQSIGGYEQYF. In DNA form, the CDR3 reads TGTGCCAGCAGATTACAATCGATTGGGGGGTACGAGCAGTACTTC. Full variable domain (outside the CDR3, taken from reference TRBV13 and TRBJ2-7): AAGVIQSPRHLIKEKRETATLKCYPIPRHDTVYWYQQGPGQDPQFLISFYEKMQSDKGSIPDRFSAQQFSDYHSELNMSSLELGDSALYFCASRLQSIGGYEQYFGPGTRLTVT.

This chain connects TRBV12-3 or TRBV12-4 to TRBJ2-7; D possibly corresponds to TRBD2 (5 bases). The CDR3 totals 12 residues. V lost 5 bases and J lost 4, with 9 bases in between. The CDR3 DNA reads as TGTGCCAGCAGTGGACTCGGGTACGAGCAGTACTTC. This gives the protein CASSGLGYEQYF.

V gene TRBV11-2 combines with J gene TRBJ1-1; possibly TRBD1 for D (5 bases). This CDR3 has 15 amino acids. Deletions cut 0 bases from V and 4 bases from J, with 12 bases between. CDR1 and CDR2 from the germline V gene are SGHAT and FQNNGV. The CDR3 sequence is CASSLDGGGSTEAFF. The DNA for the CDR3 is TGTGCCAGCAGCTTAGACGGGGGAGGAAGCACTGAAGCTTTCTTT.

This chain joins TRBV6-5 and TRBJ1-1; 7 bases agree with TRBD1. V was clipped by 5 bases and J by 0 bases; unmatched bases: 6. The CDR3 consists of 15 residues. Germline CDR1 is MNHEY and CDR2 is SVGAGI. CDR3 in amino acids: CASSHTGVLNTEAFF. The CDR3 DNA follows: TGTGCCAGCAGTCATACAGGGGTGCTGAACACTGAAGCTTTCTTT.

The rearrangement joins TRBV10-3 to TRBJ2-1; 8 positions agree with TRBD2. Germline CDR1 ENHRY, CDR2 SYGVKD. The CDR3 is 15 residues long. The ends lost 6 bases at V and 0 bases at J; junction bases unmatched: 4. The CDR3 region is CAIRAAGGSYNEQFF. In DNA form, the CDR3 reads TGTGCCATCAGGGCTGCGGGGGGCTCCTACAATGAGCAGTTCTTC.

This clone has only one observation. The V call is TRBV19, the J call TRBJ2-1; 7 bases are a match to TRBD1. The CDR3 is 13 amino acids. Germline assignment: CDR1 LNHDA and CDR2 SQIVND (reference sequence). The V segment lost 7 bases and the J segment 7 bases; nucleotides outside the gene matches: 7. The CDR3 nucleotides read TGTGCCAGTAAGAGAGACAGGGCGAATGAGCAGTTCTTC. Encoded protein: CASKRDRANEQFF.

The chain recombines TRBV24-1 with TRBJ1-2, with D unclear. The CDR3 sequence is 14 residues long. With 2 bases removed from V and 11 bases from J, the gap between germline ends came to 17 bases. CDR1 is KGHDR, CDR2 SFDVKD, per germline. CDR3 loop: CATSDSNRQALYTF. The CDR3 region has the DNA TGTGCCACCAGTGATTCAAACAGACAAGCCCTTTACACCTTC.

J is TRBJ2-5 and V is TRBV7-3; 8 positions match TRBD2. Germline trimming cut 6 bases from V and 4 bases from J; bases unmatched to any gene: 13. Germline CDR1 and CDR2: SGHTA and FQGTGA. The CDR3 is 16 residues long. The CDR3 sequence is CASSPLGAGAGETQYF. CDR3 DNA: TGTGCCAGCAGTCCCCTCGGAGCGGGGGCGGGAGAGACCCAGTACTTC. The variable domain in full, with the rest retrieved from reference TRBV7-3 and TRBJ2-5, is GAGVSQTPSNKVTEKGKYVELRCDPISGHTALYWYRQSLGQGPEFLIYFQGTGAADDSGLPNDRFFAVRPEGSVSTLKIQRTERGDSAVYLCASSPLGAGAGETQYFGPGTRLLVL.

CDR3 sequence (DNA): TGTGCCAGCTGCCCGGCCGGGGGCAATCAGCCCCAGCATTTT. It codes for CASCPAGGNQPQHF. V usage is TRBV6-2 or TRBV6-3 and J usage is TRBJ1-5; D not certain. The CDR3 is 14 amino acids. Germline CDR1 and CDR2: MNHEY and SVGEGT. V lost 8 bases and J 2 bases, leaving 13 bases between the germline ends.

The chain carries TRBV6-1 and TRBJ1-2, with D uncertain. The V end was cut by 3 bases, the J end by 9 bases, with 11 bases between. The length of the CDR3 is 12 residues. Germline assignment: CDR1 MNHNS and CDR2 SASEGT. The CDR3 DNA reads as TGTGCCAGCAGTGAGCCGGACTCCCGCTACACCTTC. The encoded protein is CASSEPDSRYTF.

V gene TRBV18 combines with J gene TRBJ2-1; TRBD1 is a possible D gene (5 bases). CDR1 KGHSH and CDR2 LQKENI come from the germline V gene. Trimming removed 8 bases from V and 4 bases from J, with 15 bases in between. This CDR3 has 14 residues. The CDR3 coding sequence is TGTGCCAGCAGCTCGAGTAGGGGATACAATGAGCAGTTCTTC. The encoded protein is CASSSSRGYNEQFF.

The V and J genes are TRBV19 and TRBJ1-1, with a tentative D call TRBD1 (5 bases). V lost 6 bases and J lost 8, with 16 bases in between. In germline, CDR1 is LNHDA, CDR2 SQIVND (reference sequence). CDR3 length: 13 amino acids. Here the CDR3 DNA reads TGTGCCAGTAGGAAGCCCCCTCGACAGGAAGCTTTCTTT. Its translation is CASRKPPRQEAFF.